This T cell receptor (beta chain) originates from a study of T cells in Graves' hyperthyroidism and ophthalmopathy. Study-level information: Specimen type is peripheral blood, collected at initial diagnosis prior to any treatment. General observations from the study: Ophthalmopathy was predicted by the model a median of roughly 6.6 months ahead of onset. Most clonotypes that expanded in the thyroid above 0.001 also showed up in blood.

The CDR3 is 15 residues long. Germline CDR1 is DFQATT and CDR2 is SNEGSKA (reference sequence). After removal of 2 bases from V and 7 bases from J, the junction contained 7 bases not matched to a gene. Newly diagnosed patients aged 18 to 65 had hyperthyroidism of under 2 months' duration. What was amplified from RNA transcripts were TCR beta CDR3 regions. HTBI primers were employed in a first-round RT-PCR of the TCR CDR3. MiXCR, applied by TCRdb to the multiplex PCR reads, yields one record per CDR3 protein. Of approximately 430,000 distinct CDR3 sequences listed, about a sixth are singletons. As concerns this clonotype: Its antigen is not identified.

Sequencing input: blood. The rearrangement joins TRBV20-1 to TRBJ2-1, with 11 bases matching TRBD2. The receptor's source is a woman aged 18 to 35 with Graves' hyperthyroidism. The CDR3 DNA reads TGCAGTGCTAGAAGTAGCGGGGGGGCCGGGAATGAGCAGTTCTTC. This translates into CSARSSGGAGNEQFF.